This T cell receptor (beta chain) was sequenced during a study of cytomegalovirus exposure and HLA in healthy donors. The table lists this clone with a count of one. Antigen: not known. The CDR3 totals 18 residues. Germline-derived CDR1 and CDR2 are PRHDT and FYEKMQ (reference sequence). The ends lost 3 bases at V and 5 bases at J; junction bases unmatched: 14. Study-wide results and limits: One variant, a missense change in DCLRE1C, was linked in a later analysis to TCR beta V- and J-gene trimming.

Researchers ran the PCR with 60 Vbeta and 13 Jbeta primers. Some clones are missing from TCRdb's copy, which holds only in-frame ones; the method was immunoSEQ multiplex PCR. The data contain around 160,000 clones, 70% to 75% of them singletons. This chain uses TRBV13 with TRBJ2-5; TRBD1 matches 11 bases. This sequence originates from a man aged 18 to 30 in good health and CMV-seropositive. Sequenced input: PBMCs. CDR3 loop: CASSLAPGQGGQRETQYF. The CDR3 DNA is TGTGCCAGCAGCTTGGCCCCGGGACAGGGGGGGCAGAGGGAGACCCAGTACTTC.